The entry that follows covers one T cell receptor (beta chain) sequence. Here immunoSEQ multiplex PCR was the method, and the copy in TCRdb shows in-frame clones only, minus some. Seen here are 150,000 to 200,000 clones, more than 90% observed once, and the top ten hold roughly 1.3%. Between the trimmed V and J ends, which lost 0 bases and 5 bases, there was a span of 7 bases. The germline CDR1 and CDR2 sequences are SGHNT and YENEEA. The CDR3 has 13 amino acids. This record belongs to a study of control samples from healthy donors and cancer patients. This sequence joins TRBV11-3 and TRBJ1-1; possible D gene TRBD1, 6 bases. What was sequenced was blood. This sequence originates from a man aged 30 to 45 in good health. Written as DNA, the CDR3 is TGTGCCAGCAGCTTAGACAGGGGAACTGAAGCTTTCTTT. This gives the protein CASSLDRGTEAFF. Based on the CDR3 plus reference TRBV11-3 and TRBJ1-1, the full variable domain is EAGVVQSPRYKIIEKKQPVAFWCNPISGHNTLYWYLQNLGQGPELLIRYENEEAVDDSQLPKDRFSAERLKGVDSTLKIQPAELGDSAVYLCASSLDRGTEAFFGQGTRLTVV.